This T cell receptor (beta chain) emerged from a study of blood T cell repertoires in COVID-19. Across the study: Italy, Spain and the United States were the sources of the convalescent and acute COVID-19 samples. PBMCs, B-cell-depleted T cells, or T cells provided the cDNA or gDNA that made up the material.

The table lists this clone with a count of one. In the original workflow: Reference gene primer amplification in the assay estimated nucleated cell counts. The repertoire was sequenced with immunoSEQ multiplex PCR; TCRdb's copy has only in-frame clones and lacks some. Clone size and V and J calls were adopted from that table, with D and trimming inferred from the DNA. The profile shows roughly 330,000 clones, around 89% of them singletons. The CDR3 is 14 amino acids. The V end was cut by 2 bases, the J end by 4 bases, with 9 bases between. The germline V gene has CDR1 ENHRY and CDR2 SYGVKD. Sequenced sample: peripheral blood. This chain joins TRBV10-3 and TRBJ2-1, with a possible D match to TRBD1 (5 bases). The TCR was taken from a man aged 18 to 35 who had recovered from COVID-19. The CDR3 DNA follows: TGTGCCATCAGTGAGGGGGCGTTATACAATGAGCAGTTCTTC. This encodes CAISEGALYNEQFF.